The 24 T cell receptor beta chains listed next were all sequenced from one sample in a study of OX40 agonist ivuxolimab in advanced cancers. Assay used: immunoSEQ multiplex PCR; TCRdb lists only in-frame clones, some missing. The sample carries about 25,000 clones, roughly four fifths recorded once. The sequencing here drew on CD4+ or CD8+ T cells sorted from blood, taken in a trial of the OX40 agonist ivuxolimab. The receptors come from an adult with an advanced solid tumor such as melanoma, head and neck, liver or kidney cancer.

The chain is built from TRBV27 and TRBJ1-2; 9 bases agree with TRBD1. Germline lookup yields CDR1 MNHEY and CDR2 SMNVEV (reference sequence). The CDR3 spans 17 residues. Losses at the gene ends were 3 bases for V and 2 bases for J; bases not matched to a gene: 10. CDR3 sequence reads: CASSFLDRGAPNYGYTF. In DNA form, the CDR3 reads TGTGCCAGCAGTTTCCTGGACAGGGGAGCTCCCAACTATGGCTACACCTTC.

The chain couples TRBV11-2 to TRBJ2-7, with D possibly matching TRBD1 (6 bases). Germline assignment: CDR1 SGHAT and CDR2 FQNNGV. Trimming removed 1 base at V and 2 bases at J, with 9 bases between. The CDR3 contains 14 residues. The CDR3 region has the DNA TGTGCCAGCAGCTTAGGCAGGGGCGCCTACGAGCAGTACTTC. It codes for CASSLGRGAYEQYF.

The chain has TRBV19 and TRBJ1-5, with 11 bases aligning to TRBD1. The CDR3 length is 16 residues. CDR1 is LNHDA, CDR2 SQIVND, per germline (reference sequence). Trimming at V came to 3 bases and at J to 4 bases, leaving 5 bases not matched to a gene. In nucleotides, the CDR3 is TGTGCCAGTAGTATGCGGACAGGGGGCTGGAATCAGCCCCAGCATTTT. Protein product: CASSMRTGGWNQPQHF.

CDR3 DNA sequence: TGCGCCAGCAGCCAAGAGACAGGGGTAACAGATACGCAGTATTTT. Encoded protein: CASSQETGVTDTQYF. The chain joins TRBV4-1 to TRBJ2-3; 8 positions match TRBD1. This CDR3 has 15 residues. Per the germline V gene, CDR1 is MGHRA and CDR2 is YSYEKL. Trimming took 0 bases from V and 3 from J; bases not matched to a gene: 2.

This clone was detected only once. J is TRBJ2-7 and V is TRBV9, with TRBD1 matching over 7 bases. Germline CDR1 is SGDLS and CDR2 is YYNGEE. V shed 3 bases, J shed 7 bases, and the junction held 10 bases outside the gene matches. This CDR3 spans 14 amino acids. The chain's CDR3 is CASSGGQDLREQYF. The CDR3 nucleotides read TGTGCCAGCAGCGGCGGACAGGATCTTAGGGAGCAGTACTTC.

J is TRBJ1-1 and V is TRBV5-4; unclear D gene. The CDR3 is made up of 11 amino acids. Trimming left V 2 bases short and J 3 bases short, with 2 bases between. Germline CDR1 is SGHNT and CDR2 is YYREEE (reference sequence). The CDR3 DNA reads TGTGCCAGCAGCTTAGACACTGAAGCTTTCTTT. This gives the protein CASSLDTEAFF.

J is TRBJ2-5 and V is TRBV1; the table's D call, TRBD1, has no DNA check behind it. TRBV1 is described as a pseudogene. This CDR3 is 14 amino acids long. The CDR3: CTSSDRDIQETQYF. The CDR3 DNA reads as TGCACCAGCAGCGATAGGGACATCCAAGAGACCCAGTACTTC.

A few counts support this clone. The rearrangement links TRBV30 to TRBJ1-4; 10 bases are shared with TRBD1. CDR3 length: 14 amino acids. Germline V lookup: CDR1 GTSNPN, CDR2 SVGIG (reference sequence). V trimming: 2 bases; J trimming: 8 bases; junction bases outside the gene matches: 5. The CDR3: CAWSPGTGDEKLFF. The CDR3 DNA follows: TGTGCCTGGAGTCCCGGGACAGGGGACGAAAAACTGTTTTTT.

This chain uses TRBV10-3 with TRBJ2-7, with TRBD1 identical over 12 bases. After removal of 7 bases from V and 5 bases from J, the junction contained 9 bases not matched to a gene. The CDR3 contains 15 residues. Germline values: CDR1 ENHRY, CDR2 SYGVKD. CDR3 in amino acids: CAINWAGQGANEQYF. For the CDR3, the DNA is TGTGCCATCAATTGGGCGGGACAGGGGGCGAACGAGCAGTACTTC.

The chain links TRBV4-1 to TRBJ1-6, with TRBD1 matching 10 bases. Trimming at V came to 0 bases and at J to 7 bases, leaving 3 bases not matched to a gene. This CDR3 comprises 16 residues. Germline CDR1 MGHRA, CDR2 YSYEKL. CDR3 loop: CASSQDPGQGNSPLHF. The CDR3 bases are TGCGCCAGCAGCCAAGACCCGGGACAGGGGAATTCACCCCTCCACTTT.

This rearrangement joins TRBV6-5 to TRBJ2-3, with D perhaps TRBD1 (6 bases). V was clipped by 6 bases and J by 0 bases, with 10 bases between them. The CDR3 contains 14 residues. The germline gives CDR1 MNHEY, CDR2 SVGAGI. This chain's CDR3 is CASRNRVSTDTQYF. CDR3 DNA: TGTGCCAGCAGAAACAGGGTGAGCACAGATACGCAGTATTTT.

The V and J genes are TRBV2 and TRBJ2-3; tentative D call: TRBD2 (5 bases). The CDR3 length is 16 residues. Germline loops: CDR1 SNHLY, CDR2 FYNNEI. The V gene lost 3 bases and the J gene lost 2 bases, with 15 bases spanning the gap. The CDR3 spells CASSELAWVTTDTQYF. The CDR3 nucleotides read TGTGCCAGCAGTGAGCTAGCATGGGTCACCACAGATACGCAGTATTTT.

This clone appeared once. This same CDR3 is encoded by further DNA sequences in the sample. DNA of the CDR3: TGTGCCAGCAGTTTACGAGTTACCTACGAGCAGTACTTC. It encodes CASSLRVTYEQYF. The J gene is TRBJ2-7, the V gene TRBV28; D gene uncertain. V was clipped by 2 bases and J by 2 bases, with 7 bases between them. Germline loops: CDR1 MDHEN, CDR2 SYDVKM. This CDR3 has 13 amino acids.

The rearrangement joins TRBV23-1 to TRBJ1-1; D is uncertain. TRBV23-1 is identified as an open reading frame with a role that is uncertain. V gave up 0 bases and J gave up 6 bases, with 5 bases separating them. CDR3 length: 12 amino acids. The CDR3 bases are TGCGCCAGCAGTCAATCCCCCCCTGAAGCTTTCTTT. Translating gives CASSQSPPEAFF.

The V call is TRBV7-8, the J call TRBJ2-3; possibly TRBD2 for D (7 bases). CDR1 SGHVS and CDR2 FQNEAQ come from the germline V gene. V gave up 4 bases and J gave up 6 bases, with 17 bases separating them. There are 15 residues in the CDR3. The chain's CDR3 is CASSSLGGAGDTQYF. Written as DNA, the CDR3 is TGTGCCAGCAGCTCCCTTGGGGGGGCAGGCGATACGCAGTATTTT. Drawing the rest from reference TRBV7-8 and TRBJ2-3, the complete variable domain is GAGVSQSPRYKVAKRGQDVALRCDPISGHVSLFWYQQALGQGPEFLTYFQNEAQLDKSGLPSDRFFAERPEGSVSTLKIQRTQQEDSAVYLCASSSLGGAGDTQYFGPGTRLTVL.

This clone showed up just a few times. The CDR3 region is CASSFLYGSSNNEQFF. Here the CDR3 DNA reads TGTGCCAGCAGTTTCCTTTACGGGTCAAGCAACAATGAGCAGTTCTTC. The gene calls are TRBV27 and TRBJ2-1; no clear D gene. The V end was cut by 3 bases, the J end by 5 bases, with 17 bases between. CDR1 MNHEY and CDR2 SMNVEV come from the germline V gene (reference sequence). The CDR3 spans 16 residues.

The chain has TRBV14 and TRBJ2-6, with 7 bases aligning to TRBD1. V lost 3 bases and J lost 4; bases outside the gene matches: 6. There are 16 residues in the CDR3. The germline gives CDR1 SGHDN, CDR2 FVKESK. CDR3 sequence: CASSQKGASGANVLTF. The CDR3, as DNA: TGTGCCAGCAGCCAGAAGGGGGCAAGCGGGGCCAACGTCCTGACTTTC.

The rearrangement uses TRBV15 and TRBJ2-1; D remains ambiguous. The V gene's germline CDR1 is LNHNV and CDR2 YYDKDF (reference sequence). V lost 4 bases and J lost 0, with 1 base in between. This CDR3 is 12 amino acids long. This CDR3 reads CATSTSYNEQFF. CDR3 coding DNA: TGTGCCACCAGCACCTCCTACAATGAGCAGTTCTTC.

The genes are TRBV7-3 and TRBJ2-7; no clear D gene. The length of the CDR3 is 14 residues. Trimming took off 2 bases at V and 0 bases at J, with 8 bases between the two ends. Germline assignment: CDR1 SGHTA and CDR2 FQGTGA. The CDR3 DNA follows: TGTGCCAGCAGCTTAGGACCGCCCTCCTACGAGCAGTACTTC. It codes for CASSLGPPSYEQYF.

The chain couples TRBV7-2 to TRBJ2-2; weak D call: TRBD2 (7 bases). This CDR3 is built from 16 residues. Trimming shortened V by 2 bases and J by 1 base, and 11 bases separated the two germline ends. Looked up from germline, CDR1 is SGHTA and CDR2 is FQGNSA. CDR3 nucleotide sequence: TGTGCCAGCAGCTTACGGGGGGCAAGGAACACCGGGGAGCTGTTTTTT. Protein: CASSLRGARNTGELFF.

The chain carries TRBV4-3 and TRBJ2-2; D is uncertain. Germline CDR1 reads LGHNA; CDR2 reads YSLEER. The CDR3 runs 14 residues. V gave up 4 bases and J gave up 6 bases, with 12 bases separating them. This CDR3 reads CASSPRGRAGELFF. The CDR3 DNA follows: TGCGCCAGCAGCCCCCGCGGACGGGCCGGGGAGCTGTTTTTT.

The sample holds a few counts of this clone. This chain links TRBV7-6 with TRBJ2-7; the D is unclear. From germline, CDR1 is SGHVS and CDR2 FNYEAQ. There are 11 residues in the CDR3. V lost 5 bases, J lost 3 bases, and 5 bases lay in between. CDR3 nucleotides: TGTGCCAGCAGCGACCGCTACGAGCAGTACTTC. Its protein is CASSDRYEQYF.

The chain carries TRBV9 and TRBJ1-1; D is unclear. Germline V gene lookup returns CDR1 SGDLS and CDR2 YYNGEE. The ends were cut back, 0 bases at V and 3 bases at J, with 12 bases in the middle. This CDR3 region has 15 residues. The CDR3 DNA sequence: TGTGCCAGCAGCGTAGGGAGGGTCCTGGACACTGAAGCTTTCTTT. Residues: CASSVGRVLDTEAFF.

There are a few counts of this clone. The CDR3 region has the DNA TGTGCCAGCAGCGTTGGGACTAACCATAATTCACCCCTCCACTTT. It translates to CASSVGTNHNSPLHF. The rearrangement uses TRBV9 and TRBJ1-6; a weak D match, TRBD1 (5 bases). V dropped 2 bases and J dropped 5 bases, with 11 bases sitting between them. CDR1 and CDR2 from the germline V gene are SGDLS and YYNGEE. The CDR3 covers 15 residues.